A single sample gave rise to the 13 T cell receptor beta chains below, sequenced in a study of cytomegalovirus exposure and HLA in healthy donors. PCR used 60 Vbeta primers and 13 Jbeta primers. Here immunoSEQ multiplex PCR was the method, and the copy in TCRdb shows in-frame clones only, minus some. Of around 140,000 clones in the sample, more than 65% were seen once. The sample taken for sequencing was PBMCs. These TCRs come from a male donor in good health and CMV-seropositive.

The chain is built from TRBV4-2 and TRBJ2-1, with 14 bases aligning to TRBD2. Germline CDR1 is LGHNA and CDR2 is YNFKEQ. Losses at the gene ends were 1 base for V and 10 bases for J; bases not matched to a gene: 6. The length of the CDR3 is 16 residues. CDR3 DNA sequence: TGTGCCAGCAGCCAAGCGGGACTAGCGGGAGAGGACGAGCAGTTCTTC. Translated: CASSQAGLAGEDEQFF.

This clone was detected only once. The CDR3 bases are TGCGCCAGCAGCTCCACCCGGGAGGGAAACACTGAAGCTTTCTTT. Its protein product is CASSSTREGNTEAFF. The chain recombines TRBV5-1 with TRBJ1-1; D gene uncertain. The CDR3 has 15 amino acids. CDR1 and CDR2 (germline): SGHRS, YFSETQ. Trimming took off 3 bases at V and 2 bases at J, with 14 bases between the two ends. The whole variable domain, filled in from reference TRBV5-1 and TRBJ1-1, reads KAGVTQTPRYLIKTRGQQVTLSCSPISGHRSVSWYQQTPGQGLQFLFEYFSETQRNKGNFPGRFSGRQFSNSRSEMNVSTLELGDSALYLCASSSTREGNTEAFFGQGTRLTVV.

In DNA form, the CDR3 reads TGTGCCAGCAGTTGGCGGCAAGGCAACACCGGGGAGCTGTTTTTT. This translates into CASSWRQGNTGELFF. J is TRBJ2-2 and V is TRBV6-6; no firm D call. Trimming shortened V by 4 bases and J by 2 bases, and 11 bases separated the two germline ends. Germline values: CDR1 MNHNY, CDR2 SVGAGI (reference sequence). The CDR3 runs to 15 residues.

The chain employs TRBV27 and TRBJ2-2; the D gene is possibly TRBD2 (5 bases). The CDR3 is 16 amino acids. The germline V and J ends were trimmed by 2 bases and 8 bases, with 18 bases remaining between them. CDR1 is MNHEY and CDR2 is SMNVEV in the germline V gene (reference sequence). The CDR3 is CASSLGGSINLGELFF. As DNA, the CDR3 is TGTGCCAGCAGTTTAGGAGGTTCGATTAATTTGGGGGAGCTGTTTTTT.

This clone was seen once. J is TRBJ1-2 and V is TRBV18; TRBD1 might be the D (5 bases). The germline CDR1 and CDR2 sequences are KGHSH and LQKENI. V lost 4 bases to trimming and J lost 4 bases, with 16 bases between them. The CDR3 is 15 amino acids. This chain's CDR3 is CASSLRQGARYGYTF. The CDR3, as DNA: TGTGCCAGCTCACTTAGGCAAGGGGCGCGCTATGGCTACACCTTC. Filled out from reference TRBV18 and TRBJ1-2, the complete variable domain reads NAGVMQNPRHLVRRRGQEARLRCSPMKGHSHVYWYRQLPEEGLKFMVYLQKENIIDESGMPKERFSAEFPKEGPSILRIQQVVRGDSAAYFCASSLRQGARYGYTFGSGTRLTVV.

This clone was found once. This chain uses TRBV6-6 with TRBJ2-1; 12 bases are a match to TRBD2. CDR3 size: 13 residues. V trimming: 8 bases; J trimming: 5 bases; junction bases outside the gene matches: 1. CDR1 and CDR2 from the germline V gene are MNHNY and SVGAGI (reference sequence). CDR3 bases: TGTGCCAGCGGACTAGCGGGGCACAATGAGCAGTTCTTC. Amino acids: CASGLAGHNEQFF.

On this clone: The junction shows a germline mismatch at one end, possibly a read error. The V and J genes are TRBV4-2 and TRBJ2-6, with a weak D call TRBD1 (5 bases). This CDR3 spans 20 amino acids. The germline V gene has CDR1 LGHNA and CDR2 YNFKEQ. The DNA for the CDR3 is TGTGCCAGCAGCCAGGTCTTCTCTAGGACAATCGGTTCTGGGGCCAACGGCCTGACTTTC. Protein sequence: CASSQVFSRTIGSGANGLTF.

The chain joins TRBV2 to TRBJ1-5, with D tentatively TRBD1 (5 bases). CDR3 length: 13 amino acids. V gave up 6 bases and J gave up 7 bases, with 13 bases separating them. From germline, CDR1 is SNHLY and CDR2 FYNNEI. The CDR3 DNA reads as TGTGCCAGCAGGATAGGGGATCGGCAGCCCCAGCATTTT. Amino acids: CASRIGDRQPQHF.

The DNA of the CDR3 is TGTGCCAGCAGTGAATCGCGACTAGCGGACTACGAGCAGTACTTC. Its translation: CASSESRLADYEQYF. The chain combines TRBV2 with TRBJ2-7, with TRBD2 identical over 9 bases. V dropped 2 bases and J dropped 3; count of bases not matched to a gene: 5. The CDR3 has 15 residues. Germline V lookup: CDR1 SNHLY, CDR2 FYNNEI.

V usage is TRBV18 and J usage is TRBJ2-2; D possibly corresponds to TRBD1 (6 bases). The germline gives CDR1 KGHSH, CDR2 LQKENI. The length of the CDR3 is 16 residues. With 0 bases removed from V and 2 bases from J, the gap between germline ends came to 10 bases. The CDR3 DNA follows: TGTGCCAGCTCACCACCGGACAGACTCAACACCGGGGAGCTGTTTTTT. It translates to CASSPPDRLNTGELFF.

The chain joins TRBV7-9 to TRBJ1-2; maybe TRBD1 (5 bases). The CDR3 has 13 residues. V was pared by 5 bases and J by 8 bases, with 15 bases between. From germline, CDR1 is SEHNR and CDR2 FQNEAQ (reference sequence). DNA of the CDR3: TGTGCCAGCAGCCCGAGCGGGGGTCCAGGCTACACCTTC. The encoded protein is CASSPSGGPGYTF.

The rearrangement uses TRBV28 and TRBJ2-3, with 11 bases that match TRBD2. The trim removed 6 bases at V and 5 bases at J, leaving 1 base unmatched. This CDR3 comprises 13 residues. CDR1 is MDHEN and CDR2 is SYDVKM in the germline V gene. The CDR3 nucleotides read TGTGCCAGCAGGACTAGCGGGATAGATACGCAGTATTTT. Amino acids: CASRTSGIDTQYF.

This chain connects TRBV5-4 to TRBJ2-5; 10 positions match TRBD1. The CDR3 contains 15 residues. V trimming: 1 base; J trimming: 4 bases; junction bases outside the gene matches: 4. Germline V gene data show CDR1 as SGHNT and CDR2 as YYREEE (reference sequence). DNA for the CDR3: TGTGCCAGCAGCTTGAAAGGGACAGGGGCAGAGACCCAGTACTTC. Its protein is CASSLKGTGAETQYF.